The rows below give T cell receptor beta chains drawn from one sample of a study of OX40 agonist ivuxolimab in advanced cancers. TCRdb's copy holds only in-frame clones and misses some; the assay was immunoSEQ multiplex PCR. Of more than 85,000 clones in the sample, about 89% were seen once. Here the sequenced sample was CD4+ or CD8+ T cells sorted from blood, taken in a trial of the OX40 agonist ivuxolimab. These receptors were taken from an adult with an advanced solid tumor such as melanoma, head and neck, liver or kidney cancer. The CDR3 runs from the conserved cysteine through the conserved F or W. D genes are given only for firm matches. The size entry is marked missing in some rows and otherwise reads once, few, many or a size class.

>14|few|-|TRBJ1-2|TRBV5-4
CASSSFGANYGYTF
TGTGCCAGCAGCTCGTTCGGAGCTAACTATGGCTACACCTTC
>15|-|-|TRBJ2-3|TRBV2
CASTGLGSSTDTQYF
TGTGCCAGCACAGGCCTGGGGAGTAGCACAGATACGCAGTATTTT
>15|-|TRBD1|TRBJ2-3|TRBV5-1
CASRGTGTSTDTQYF
TGCGCCAGCAGAGGGACAGGGACCAGCACAGATACGCAGTATTTT
>14|-|-|TRBJ2-7|TRBV10-3
CAISESGANYEQYF
TGTGCCATCAGTGAGTCGGGGGCCAACTACGAGCAGTACTTC
>12|once|-|TRBJ2-1|TRBV10-3
CATGPAYNEQFF
TGTGCCACGGGACCGGCATACAATGAGCAGTTCTTC
>15|once|TRBD1|TRBJ2-7|TRBV5-1
CASSFAGDRVAEQYF
TGCGCCAGCAGCTTCGCGGGGGACAGGGTCGCCGAGCAGTACTTC
>15|-|TRBD1|TRBJ2-7|TRBV29-1
CSVGTGPRPTYEQYF
TGCAGCGTGGGGACAGGGCCCCGACCTACCTACGAGCAGTACTTC
>16|once|-|TRBJ1-1|TRBV18
CASSPTYRNLNTEAFF
TGTGCCAGCTCACCAACCTACAGAAACTTAAACACTGAAGCTTTCTTT
>15|-|-|TRBJ2-1|TRBV11-3
CASSLGGRPYNEQFF
TGTGCCAGCAGCTTAGGTGGCCGACCCTACAATGAGCAGTTCTTC
>15|-|-|TRBJ2-7|TRBV5-6
CASSLIGKYSYEQYF
TGTGCCAGCAGCTTGATTGGCAAGTACTCCTACGAGCAGTACTTC
>13|few|TRBD1|TRBJ1-1|TRBV5-1
CASSSEDRGKAFF
TGCGCCAGCAGCTCGGAGGACAGGGGGAAAGCTTTCTTT
>12|-|-|TRBJ2-7|TRBV30
CAYQSVAYEQYF
TGTGCCTACCAATCGGTCGCTTACGAGCAGTACTTC
>16|-|TRBD1|TRBJ1-2|TRBV27
CASSHLTGTGRDGYTF
TGTGCCAGCAGCCACCTGACCGGGACAGGTCGGGATGGCTACACCTTC
>12|once|-|TRBJ2-5|TRBV10-2
CASGSSGETQYF
TGCGCCAGCGGGAGTTCGGGAGAGACCCAGTACTTC
>14|-|-|TRBJ2-5|TRBV6-5
CASSYDSIPETQYF
TGTGCCAGCAGTTACGACTCCATCCCAGAGACCCAGTACTTC
>15|-|-|TRBJ1-5|TRBV6-5
CASSYSNVGNQPQHF
TGTGCCAGCAGTTACTCGAATGTTGGCAATCAGCCCCAGCATTTT
>15|once|-|TRBJ1-1|TRBV30
CAWSVNQGANTEAFF
TGTGCCTGGAGTGTAAACCAGGGTGCGAACACTGAAGCTTTCTTT
>21|-|TRBD1|TRBJ2-6|TRBV9
CASSPSVFRDRLDSGANVLTF
TGTGCCAGCAGCCCAAGCGTTTTCCGGGACAGGTTAGACTCTGGGGCCAACGTCCTGACTTTC
>14|-|TRBD2|TRBJ2-7|TRBV28
CASTPPGLAYEQYF
TGTGCCAGCACCCCCCCGGGACTAGCATACGAGCAGTACTTC
>15|-|-|TRBJ1-4|TRBV18
CASSPPEGTREKLFF
TGTGCCAGCTCACCACCGGAAGGGACGAGGGAAAAACTGTTTTTT
>14|-|-|TRBJ1-3|TRBV2
CASRPGLSGNTIYF
TGTGCCAGCAGACCAGGACTCTCTGGAAACACCATATATTTT
>16|-|TRBD1|TRBJ1-5|TRBV30
CAWSADRAVGNQPQHF
TGTGCCTGGAGCGCTGACAGGGCCGTTGGCAATCAGCCCCAGCATTTT